Below, one TCR beta chain is given with its context. Its antigen is undetermined. The data stem from a study of T cells in localized non-small cell lung cancer. The CDR3 sequence is 15 residues long. Germline V gene sequence: CDR1 MRHNA, CDR2 SNTAGT. V lost 0 bases, J lost 7 bases, and 13 bases lay in between. Study findings and constraints: It was uninvolved adjacent lung that showed the highest T cell clonality, exceeding tumor. Sequencing covered just one tumor region, so heterogeneity cannot be ruled out.

Sequencing used immunoSEQ multiplex PCR; TCRdb keeps in-frame clones, though not all of them. The data contain tens of thousands of clones, 88% of them singletons. The starting material was peripheral blood, obtained before any cancer treatment. This sequence was found in a woman aged 40-69 years with stage I squamous cell lung carcinoma. This chain links TRBV6-4 with TRBJ2-1; TRBD2 is a possible D gene (6 bases). CDR3 coding DNA: TGTGCCAGCAGTGACTCTAGTAGGGGAGGAAATGAGCAGTTCTTC. This sequence encodes CASSDSSRGGNEQFF.